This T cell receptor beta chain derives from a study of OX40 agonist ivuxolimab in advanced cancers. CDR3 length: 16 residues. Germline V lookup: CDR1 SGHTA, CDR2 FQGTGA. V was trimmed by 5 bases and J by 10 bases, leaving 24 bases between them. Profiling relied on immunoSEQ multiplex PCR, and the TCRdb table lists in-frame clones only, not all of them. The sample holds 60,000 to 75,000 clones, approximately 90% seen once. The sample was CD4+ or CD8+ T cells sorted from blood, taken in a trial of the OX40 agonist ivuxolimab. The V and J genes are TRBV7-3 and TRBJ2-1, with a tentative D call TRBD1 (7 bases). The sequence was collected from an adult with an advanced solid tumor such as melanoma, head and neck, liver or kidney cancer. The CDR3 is CASSVSSSRGVKEQFF. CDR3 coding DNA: TGTGCCAGCAGCGTATCTTCGTCCAGGGGGGTAAAAGAGCAGTTCTTC.